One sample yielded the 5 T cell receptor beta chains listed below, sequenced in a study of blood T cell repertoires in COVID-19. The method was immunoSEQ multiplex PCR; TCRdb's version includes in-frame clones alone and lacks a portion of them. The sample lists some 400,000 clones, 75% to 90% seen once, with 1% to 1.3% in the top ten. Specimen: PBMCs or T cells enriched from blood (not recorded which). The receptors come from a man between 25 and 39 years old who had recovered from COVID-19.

The CDR3 loop reads CASGPPSGSTDTQYF. The CDR3 bases are TGTGCTAGTGGACCACCCTCCGGGAGCACAGATACGCAGTATTTT. This chain links TRBV12-5 with TRBJ2-3; D is ambiguous. V dropped 6 bases and J dropped 0 bases, with 13 bases sitting between them. Germline V lookup: CDR1 LGHNT, CDR2 FRNRAP. CDR3 length equals 15 residues.

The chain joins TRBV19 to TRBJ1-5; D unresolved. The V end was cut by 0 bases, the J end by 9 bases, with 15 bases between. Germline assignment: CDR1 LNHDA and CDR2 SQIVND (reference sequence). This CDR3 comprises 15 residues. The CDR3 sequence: CASSIDSSAGWPQHF. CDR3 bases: TGTGCCAGTAGTATAGATTCGTCCGCGGGGTGGCCCCAGCATTTT.

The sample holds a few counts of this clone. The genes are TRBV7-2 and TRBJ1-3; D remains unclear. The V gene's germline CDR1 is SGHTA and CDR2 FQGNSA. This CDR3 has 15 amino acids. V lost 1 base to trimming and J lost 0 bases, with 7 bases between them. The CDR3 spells CASSLVGSSGNTIYF. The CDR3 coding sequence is TGTGCCAGCAGCTTAGTTGGGAGCTCTGGAAACACCATATATTTT. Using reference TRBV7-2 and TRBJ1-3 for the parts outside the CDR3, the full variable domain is GAGVSQSPSNKVTEKGKDVELRCDPISGHTALYWYRQSLGQGLEFLIYFQGNSAPDKSGLPSDRFSAERTGGSVSTLTIQRTQQEDSAVYLCASSLVGSSGNTIYFGEGSWLTVV.

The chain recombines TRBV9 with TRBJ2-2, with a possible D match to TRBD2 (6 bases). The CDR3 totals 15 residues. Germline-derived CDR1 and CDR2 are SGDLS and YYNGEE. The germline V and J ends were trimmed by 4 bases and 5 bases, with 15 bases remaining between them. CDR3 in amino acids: CASSPRGDWTGELFF. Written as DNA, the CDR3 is TGTGCCAGCAGCCCCCGCGGGGACTGGACCGGGGAGCTGTTTTTT.

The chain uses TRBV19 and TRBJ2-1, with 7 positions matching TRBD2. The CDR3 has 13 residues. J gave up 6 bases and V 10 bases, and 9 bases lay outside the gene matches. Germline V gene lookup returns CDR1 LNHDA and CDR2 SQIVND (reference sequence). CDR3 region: CATRRGGGNEQFF. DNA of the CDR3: TGTGCCACCCGCCGCGGCGGGGGCAATGAGCAGTTCTTC.